Presented here are 29 T cell receptor beta chains from one specimen sequenced in a study of blood T cell repertoires in COVID-19. The protocol was immunoSEQ multiplex PCR, while the TCRdb copy is restricted to in-frame clones and leaves out a portion. The sample records 210,000 or so clones, around 80% being singletons. The sequencing sample was made of PBMCs or T cells enriched from blood (not recorded which). The receptors here all came from a man aged 60 to 75 who had recovered from COVID-19.

V usage is TRBV11-2 and J usage is TRBJ1-2, with a tentative D call TRBD1 (6 bases). Germline CDR1 and CDR2: SGHAT and FQNNGV. Trimming took 3 bases from V and 6 from J, leaving 8 bases between them. The CDR3 covers 12 residues. The CDR3 sequence: CASSLQGNGYTF. CDR3 DNA sequence: TGTGCCAGCAGCTTGCAGGGGAATGGCTACACCTTC.

The rearrangement joins TRBV6-2 or TRBV6-3 to TRBJ2-5; 10 bases are a match to TRBD1. Germline CDR1 and CDR2: MNHEY and SVGEGT. The V and J ends lost 6 bases and 6 bases, in that order; junction bases with no gene match: 13. CDR3 size: 16 residues. This chain's CDR3 is CASSLTWTGGGKTQYF. The CDR3 nucleotides read TGTGCCAGCAGCCTAACCTGGACAGGGGGTGGGAAGACCCAGTACTTC.

The chain has TRBV30 and TRBJ1-6; tentatively, D is TRBD1 (5 bases). Per germline, CDR1 GTSNPN and CDR2 SVGIG (reference sequence). The CDR3 extends over 14 amino acids. The V and J ends lost 0 bases and 8 bases respectively, with 11 bases between them. CDR3 in DNA: TGTGCCTGGAGTGTGGGTGGAGGGGATTCACCCCTCCACTTT. Translated: CAWSVGGGDSPLHF.

V and J are TRBV6-1 and TRBJ1-5; D remains unclear. Between the trimmed V and J ends, which lost 1 base and 2 bases, there was a span of 6 bases. There are 14 residues in the CDR3. Looked up from germline, CDR1 is MNHNS and CDR2 is SASEGT. The CDR3 DNA follows: TGTGCCAGCAGTGAAGTTCGTGGCAATCAGCCCCAGCATTTT. It codes for CASSEVRGNQPQHF.

This chain joins TRBV29-1 and TRBJ1-4, with 7 nucleotides matching TRBD1. The CDR3 is 13 residues long. Germline V gene data show CDR1 as SQVTM and CDR2 as ANQGSEA. The J segment lost 8 bases and the V segment lost 6 bases, leaving 9 bases of the junction unmatched. CDR3 protein: CSVAEGAGEKLFF. CDR3 in DNA: TGCAGCGTCGCGGAGGGGGCTGGAGAAAAACTGTTTTTT.

V and J are TRBV7-2 and TRBJ1-2; weak D call: TRBD1 (6 bases). The V gene's germline CDR1 is SGHTA and CDR2 FQGNSA. Trimming removed 1 base from V and 0 bases from J, with 6 bases in between. The CDR3 has 14 residues. The CDR3: CASSLGQANYGYTF. The CDR3 DNA reads TGTGCCAGCAGCTTAGGACAGGCTAACTATGGCTACACCTTC. Full variable domain (outside the CDR3, taken from reference TRBV7-2 and TRBJ1-2): GAGVSQSPSNKVTEKGKDVELRCDPISGHTALYWYRQSLGQGLEFLIYFQGNSAPDKSGLPSDRFSAERTGGSVSTLTIQRTQQEDSAVYLCASSLGQANYGYTFGSGTRLTVV.

This rearrangement joins TRBV28 to TRBJ1-6; the D gene is possibly TRBD1 (5 bases). The length of the CDR3 is 13 residues. CDR1 is MDHEN, CDR2 SYDVKM, per germline. V lost 3 bases and J 8 bases, leaving 8 bases between the germline ends. CDR3 coding DNA: TGTGCCAGCAGTTTTCAGGGTCATTCACCCCTCCACTTT. Translation: CASSFQGHSPLHF. Full variable domain (rest looked up from reference TRBV28 and TRBJ1-6): DVKVTQSSRYLVKRTGEKVFLECVQDMDHENMFWYRQDPGLGLRLIYFSYDVKMKEKGDIPEGYSVSREKKERFSLILESASTNQTSMYLCASSFQGHSPLHFGNGTRLTVT.

The V call is TRBV6-5, the J call TRBJ2-5; D is unclear. The CDR3 length is 15 residues. V was trimmed by 6 bases and J by 9 bases, leaving 23 bases between them. In germline, CDR1 is MNHEY, CDR2 SVGAGI. The DNA of the CDR3 is TGTGCCAGCAGCAAACGCCCAGACGGGTCCAAGGCCCAGTACTTC. This sequence encodes CASSKRPDGSKAQYF.

The chain joins TRBV10-1 to TRBJ1-6; D possibly corresponds to TRBD1 (5 bases). V gave up 6 bases and J gave up 15 bases, with 18 bases separating them. The CDR3 is 13 residues long. CDR1 and CDR2 (germline): WNHNN, SYGVQD (reference sequence). The DNA for the CDR3 is TGCGCCAGCAGGATTATGGCGGCGGGGGGCCTCCACTTT. Translation gives CASRIMAAGGLHF.

The CDR3 DNA sequence: TGTGCCAGCAGCCAAGGACTAGCGTCGAGAGGGATGACGTACACCGGGGAGCTGTTTTTT. Translating gives CASSQGLASRGMTYTGELFF. This sequence joins TRBV3-1 (or the pseudogene TRBV3-2) and TRBJ2-2; the match to TRBD2 covers 8 bases. CDR1 is LGHDT and CDR2 is YNNKEL in the germline V gene (reference sequence). V lost 1 base to trimming and J lost 3 bases; unmatched junction nucleotides: 16. The CDR3 runs to 20 residues.

This clone was observed a few times. The V call is TRBV11-2, the J call TRBJ1-1; D is unresolved. This CDR3 contains 16 residues. Germline CDR1 and CDR2: SGHAT and FQNNGV. V was pared by 0 bases and J by 0 bases, with 11 bases between. CDR3 loop: CASSLDPQLMNTEAFF. The DNA of the CDR3 is TGTGCCAGCAGCTTAGATCCACAGTTGATGAACACTGAAGCTTTCTTT.

V and J are TRBV2 and TRBJ2-7; 7 bases map to TRBD1. This CDR3 is built from 13 residues. The V and J ends lost 6 bases and 3 bases, in that order; junction bases with no gene match: 5. Germline V CDR1 and CDR2: SNHLY, FYNNEI. CDR3 in amino acids: CASSAYRGYEQYF. CDR3 nucleotides: TGTGCCAGCAGCGCTTACAGGGGCTACGAGCAGTACTTC.

This clone has more than one count but fewer than ten. V is TRBV7-3 and J is TRBJ2-2; D uncertain. Germline assignment: CDR1 SGHTA and CDR2 FQGTGA. Between the trimmed V and J ends, which lost 4 bases and 6 bases, there was a span of 9 bases. The CDR3 runs to 13 residues. The CDR3 here is CASSSIVAGELFF. CDR3 bases: TGTGCCAGCAGCTCCATAGTGGCCGGGGAGCTGTTTTTT.

CDR3 coding DNA: TGTGCCAGCAGCCACGACAGGGCCTCTGGAAACACCATATATTTT. This codes for CASSHDRASGNTIYF. V gene TRBV7-9 combines with J gene TRBJ1-3; 7 bases are shared with TRBD1. The CDR3 totals 15 residues. CDR1 is SEHNR, CDR2 FQNEAQ, per germline (reference sequence). V dropped 5 bases and J dropped 0; count of bases not matched to a gene: 4.

The gene calls are TRBV13 and TRBJ2-7; D perhaps matches TRBD2 (6 bases). The V end lost 5 bases, the J end lost 6 bases, and 14 bases lay between the germline ends. This CDR3 has 13 amino acids. Per germline, CDR1 PRHDT and CDR2 FYEKMQ (reference sequence). The CDR3 sequence: CASSPRAGLEQYF. Written as DNA, the CDR3 is TGTGCCAGCAGCCCGCGGGCGGGACTCGAGCAGTACTTC. Full variable domain (rest looked up from reference TRBV13 and TRBJ2-7): AAGVIQSPRHLIKEKRETATLKCYPIPRHDTVYWYQQGPGQDPQFLISFYEKMQSDKGSIPDRFSAQQFSDYHSELNMSSLELGDSALYFCASSPRAGLEQYFGPGTRLTVT.

This clone is a singleton in its sample. This CDR3 is CASSLERREKLFF. The CDR3 nucleotides read TGCGCCAGCAGCCTGGAGCGGAGGGAAAAACTGTTTTTT. The chain combines TRBV5-1 with TRBJ1-4; D gene unclear. Trimming removed 4 bases at V and 8 bases at J, with 12 bases between. The CDR3 is 13 amino acids. Germline CDR1 and CDR2: SGHRS and YFSETQ.

The chain is built from TRBV15 and TRBJ2-1, with D perhaps matching TRBD1 (5 bases). V was trimmed by 0 bases and J by 8 bases, leaving 8 bases between them. Per germline, CDR1 LNHNV and CDR2 YYDKDF (reference sequence). The CDR3 is made up of 13 amino acids. CDR3 amino acids: CATSRDFRDEQFF. CDR3 bases: TGTGCCACCAGCAGAGACTTCAGGGATGAGCAGTTCTTC.

V and J are TRBV15 and TRBJ1-5; D gene unclear. The germline V gene encodes CDR1 LNHNV and CDR2 YYDKDF (reference sequence). The CDR3 is 12 amino acids. V lost 2 bases and J lost 5, with 4 bases in between. The CDR3 nucleotides are TGTGCCACCAGCAGAACTGATCAGCCCCAGCATTTT. Its translation: CATSRTDQPQHF.

The V and J genes are TRBV7-9 and TRBJ1-3, with a possible D match to TRBD1 (6 bases). V was cut by 6 bases and J by 7 bases, with 10 bases left in between. The length of the CDR3 is 12 residues. CDR1 and CDR2 (germline): SEHNR, FQNEAQ (reference sequence). The CDR3 DNA sequence: TGTGCCAGCAGTTCCACAGGGAACACCATATATTTT. Residues: CASSSTGNTIYF.

The rearrangement uses TRBV5-8 and TRBJ1-2, with TRBD1 matching over 8 bases. V trimming: 3 bases; J trimming: 4 bases; junction bases outside the gene matches: 8. The length of the CDR3 is 15 residues. CDR1 SGHTS and CDR2 YDEGEE come from the germline V gene. The DNA for the CDR3 is TGTGCCAGCAGCTACAGGGGGGACTATCTCTATGGCTACACCTTC. This translates into CASSYRGDYLYGYTF.

The CDR3 spells CASRPLGGNLDSPLHF. In DNA, the CDR3 is TGTGCCAGCAGACCGTTGGGGGGGAACTTAGATTCACCCCTCCACTTT. The J gene is TRBJ1-6, the V gene TRBV2, with TRBD1 as a possible D gene (5 bases). CDR1 and CDR2 from the germline V gene are SNHLY and FYNNEI. Trimming removed 6 bases at V and 8 bases at J, with 20 bases between. The CDR3 totals 16 residues.

In this sample, this clone turned up a few times. The J gene is TRBJ2-5, the V gene TRBV9, with D perhaps matching TRBD1 (6 bases). Trimming took off 1 base at V and 4 bases at J, with 14 bases between the two ends. CDR3 length: 15 residues. Germline CDR1 reads SGDLS; CDR2 reads YYNGEE. The CDR3 DNA sequence: TGTGCCAGCAGCGTATCGTGGGGGCTGGGAGAGACCCAGTACTTC. This sequence encodes CASSVSWGLGETQYF.

The chain joins TRBV2 to TRBJ1-1; D remains unclear. Trimming took off 7 bases at V and 4 bases at J, with 7 bases between the two ends. Germline CDR1 reads SNHLY; CDR2 reads FYNNEI. The CDR3 is 11 amino acids. CDR3 DNA sequence: TGTGCCAGCATGGCATCCACTGAAGCTTTCTTT. Its protein product is CASMASTEAFF.

Points on this clone: The DNA is left out, because the CDR3 cannot be placed on it with certainty; the CDR3 is given as TCRdb lists it. The gene calls are TRBV12-3 or TRBV12-4 and TRBJ1-2; TRBD1 reflects the table's D call only, with no check against the DNA. Ends included, the CDR3 has 12 residues. CDR3: CASSFGTGSHTF.

The CDR3 DNA is TGTGCCAGCAGCCCTCGACAGGCAAGTTCAGGGAACACTGAAGCTTTCTTT. Protein product: CASSPRQASSGNTEAFF. This rearrangement joins TRBV7-2 to TRBJ1-1; D is perhaps TRBD1 (6 bases). Germline V gene sequence: CDR1 SGHTA, CDR2 FQGNSA. V lost 5 bases, J lost 1 base, and 20 bases lay in between. This CDR3 comprises 17 residues.

This clone was detected once. The rearrangement links TRBV6-1 to TRBJ2-3, with a weak D call TRBD2 (5 bases). This CDR3 has 14 residues. Germline loops: CDR1 MNHNS, CDR2 SASEGT. The V end lost 2 bases, the J end lost 6 bases, and 12 bases lay between the germline ends. This CDR3 is CASSELVTGDTQYF. The CDR3 nucleotides are TGTGCCAGCAGTGAATTGGTTACGGGGGATACGCAGTATTTT.

This chain connects TRBV29-1 to TRBJ2-7, with 9 bases identical to TRBD1. Looked up from germline, CDR1 is SQVTM and CDR2 is ANQGSEA. This CDR3 spans 13 amino acids. Germline trimming cut 4 bases from V and 4 bases from J; bases unmatched to any gene: 5. In DNA form, the CDR3 reads TGCAGCGTTGTGGGACAGGGAGGTTACGAGCAGTACTTC. Its protein product is CSVVGQGGYEQYF.

This rearrangement joins TRBV4-3 to TRBJ2-3; D might be TRBD2 (5 bases). This CDR3 has 15 residues. Germline V gene data show CDR1 as LGHNA and CDR2 as YSLEER. Trimming took 3 bases from V and 1 from J, leaving 11 bases between them. The CDR3 region has the DNA TGCGCCAGCAGCCATCTCAGGCGGGGCACAGATACGCAGTATTTT. It translates to CASSHLRRGTDTQYF.

This rearrangement joins TRBV2 to TRBJ1-1, with D perhaps TRBD1 (6 bases). Germline CDR1 and CDR2: SNHLY and FYNNEI. The CDR3 length is 14 residues. V lost 4 bases and J 2 bases, leaving 11 bases between the germline ends. The CDR3 DNA reads as TGTGCCAGCAGTGTTACAGGGAGAAACACTGAAGCTTTCTTT. Its translation: CASSVTGRNTEAFF.